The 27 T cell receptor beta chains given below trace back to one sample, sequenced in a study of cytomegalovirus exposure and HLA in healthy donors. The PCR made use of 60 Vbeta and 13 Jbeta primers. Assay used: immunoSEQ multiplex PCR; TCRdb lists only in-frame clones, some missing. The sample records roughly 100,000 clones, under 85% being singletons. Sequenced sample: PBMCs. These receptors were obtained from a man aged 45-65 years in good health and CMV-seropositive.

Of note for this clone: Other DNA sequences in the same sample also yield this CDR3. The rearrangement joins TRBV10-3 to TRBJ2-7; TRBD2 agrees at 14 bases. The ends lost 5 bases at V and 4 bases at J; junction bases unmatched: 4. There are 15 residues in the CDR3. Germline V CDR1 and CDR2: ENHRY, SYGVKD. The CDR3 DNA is TGTGCCATCAGTCCGGGACTAGCGGGAGTATACGAGCAGTACTTC. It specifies CAISPGLAGVYEQYF.

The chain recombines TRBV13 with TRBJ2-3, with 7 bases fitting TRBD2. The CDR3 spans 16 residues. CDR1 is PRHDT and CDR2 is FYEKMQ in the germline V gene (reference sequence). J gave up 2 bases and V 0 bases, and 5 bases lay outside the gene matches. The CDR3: CASSLGGGGPTDTQYF. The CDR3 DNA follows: TGTGCCAGCAGCTTAGGTGGGGGAGGGCCCACAGATACGCAGTATTTT.

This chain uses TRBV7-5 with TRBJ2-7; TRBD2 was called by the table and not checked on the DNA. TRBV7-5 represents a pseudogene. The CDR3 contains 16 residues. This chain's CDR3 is CARSAGTNDLPREQYF. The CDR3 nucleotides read TGTGCCAGAAGCGCCGGGACTAACGACCTACCGAGGGAGCAGTACTTC.

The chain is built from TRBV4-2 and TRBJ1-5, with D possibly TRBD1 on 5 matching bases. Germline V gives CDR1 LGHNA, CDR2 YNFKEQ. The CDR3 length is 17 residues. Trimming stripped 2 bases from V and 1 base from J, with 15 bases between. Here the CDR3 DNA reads TGTGCCAGCAGCCAATCCGGGGCTGGGGGGAGCAATCAGCCCCAGCATTTT. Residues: CASSQSGAGGSNQPQHF.

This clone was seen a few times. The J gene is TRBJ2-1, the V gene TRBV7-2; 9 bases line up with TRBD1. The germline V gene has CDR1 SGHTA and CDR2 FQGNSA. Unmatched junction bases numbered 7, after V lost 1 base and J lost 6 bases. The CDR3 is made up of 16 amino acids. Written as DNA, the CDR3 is TGTGCCAGCAGCTTAGGAGTACAGGGGGCCGGCAATGAGCAGTTCTTC. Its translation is CASSLGVQGAGNEQFF. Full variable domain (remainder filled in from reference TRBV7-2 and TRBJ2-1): GAGVSQSPSNKVTEKGKDVELRCDPISGHTALYWYRQSLGQGLEFLIYFQGNSAPDKSGLPSDRFSAERTGGSVSTLTIQRTQQEDSAVYLCASSLGVQGAGNEQFFGPGTRLTVL.

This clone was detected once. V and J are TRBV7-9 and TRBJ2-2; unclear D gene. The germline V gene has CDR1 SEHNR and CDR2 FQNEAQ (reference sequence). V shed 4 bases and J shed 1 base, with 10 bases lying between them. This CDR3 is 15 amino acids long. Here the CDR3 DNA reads TGTGCCAGCAGCTCCATGCCGGTGAACACCGGGGAGCTGTTTTTT. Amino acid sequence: CASSSMPVNTGELFF.

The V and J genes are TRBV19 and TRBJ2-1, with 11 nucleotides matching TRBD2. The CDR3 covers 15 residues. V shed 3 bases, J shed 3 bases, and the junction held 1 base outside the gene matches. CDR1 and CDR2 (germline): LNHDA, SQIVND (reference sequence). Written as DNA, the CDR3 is TGTGCCAGTAGTATTAGCGGGAGGGACTACAATGAGCAGTTCTTC. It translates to CASSISGRDYNEQFF.

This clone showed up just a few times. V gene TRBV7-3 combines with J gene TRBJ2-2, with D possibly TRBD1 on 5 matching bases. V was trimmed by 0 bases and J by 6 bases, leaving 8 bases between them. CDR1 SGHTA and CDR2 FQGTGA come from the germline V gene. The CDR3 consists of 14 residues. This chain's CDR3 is CASSLTQGAGELFF. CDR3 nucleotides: TGTGCCAGCAGCTTAACGCAAGGGGCCGGGGAGCTGTTTTTT.

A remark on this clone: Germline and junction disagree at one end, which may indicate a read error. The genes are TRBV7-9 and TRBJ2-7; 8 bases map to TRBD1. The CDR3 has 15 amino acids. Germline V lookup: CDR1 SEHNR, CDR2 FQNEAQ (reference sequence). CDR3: CSSSFVAGGKYEQYF. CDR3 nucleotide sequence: TGTTCCAGCAGCTTTGTTGCAGGGGGCAAGTACGAGCAGTACTTC. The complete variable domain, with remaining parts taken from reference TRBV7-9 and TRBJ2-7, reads DTGVSQNPRHKITKRGQNVTFRCDPISEHNRLYWYRQTLGQGPEFLTYFQNEAQLEKSRLLSDRFSAERPKGSFSTLEIQRTEQGDSAMYLCSSSFVAGGKYEQYFGPGTRLTVT.

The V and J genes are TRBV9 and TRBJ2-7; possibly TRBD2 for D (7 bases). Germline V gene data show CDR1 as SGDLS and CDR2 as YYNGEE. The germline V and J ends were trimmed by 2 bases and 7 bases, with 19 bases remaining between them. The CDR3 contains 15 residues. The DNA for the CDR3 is TGTGCCAGCAGCGTTGGGGGGGCGGGAGTAAGTGAGCAGTACTTC. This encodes CASSVGGAGVSEQYF.

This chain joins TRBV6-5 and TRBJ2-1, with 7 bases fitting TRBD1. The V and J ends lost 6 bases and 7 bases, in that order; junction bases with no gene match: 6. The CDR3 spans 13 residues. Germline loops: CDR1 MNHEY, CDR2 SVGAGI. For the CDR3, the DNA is TGTGCCAGCAGCCCCGACAGGGATAATGAGCAGTTCTTC. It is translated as CASSPDRDNEQFF.

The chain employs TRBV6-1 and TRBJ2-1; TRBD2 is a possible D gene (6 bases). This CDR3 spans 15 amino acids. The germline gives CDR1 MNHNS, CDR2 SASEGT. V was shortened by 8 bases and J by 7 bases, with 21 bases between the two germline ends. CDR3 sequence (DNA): TGTGCCAGCGGGACTTTGTCGGGAGAGGGAAATGAGCAGTTCTTC. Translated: CASGTLSGEGNEQFF.

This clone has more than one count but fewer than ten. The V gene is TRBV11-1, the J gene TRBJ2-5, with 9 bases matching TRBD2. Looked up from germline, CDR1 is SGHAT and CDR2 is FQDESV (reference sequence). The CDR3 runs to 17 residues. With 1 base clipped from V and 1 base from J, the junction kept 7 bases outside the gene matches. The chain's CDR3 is CASSLGVSGRPQETQYF. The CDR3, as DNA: TGTGCCAGCAGCTTAGGCGTTAGCGGGAGACCCCAAGAGACCCAGTACTTC.

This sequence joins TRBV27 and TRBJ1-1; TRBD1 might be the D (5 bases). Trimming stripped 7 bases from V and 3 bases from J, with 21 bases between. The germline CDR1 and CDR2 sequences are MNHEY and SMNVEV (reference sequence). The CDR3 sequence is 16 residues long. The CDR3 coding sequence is TGTGCCAGCATGAGGGACTCAACACTAAGGGACACTGAAGCTTTCTTT. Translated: CASMRDSTLRDTEAFF.

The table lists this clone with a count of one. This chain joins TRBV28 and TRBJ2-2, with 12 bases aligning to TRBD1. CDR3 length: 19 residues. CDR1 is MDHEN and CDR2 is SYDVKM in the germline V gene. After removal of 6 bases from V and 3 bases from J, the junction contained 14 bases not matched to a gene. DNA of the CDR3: TGTGCCAGCAGGCTACCGGGACAGGGGGCCCGGGTGTACACCGGGGAGCTGTTTTTT. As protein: CASRLPGQGARVYTGELFF.

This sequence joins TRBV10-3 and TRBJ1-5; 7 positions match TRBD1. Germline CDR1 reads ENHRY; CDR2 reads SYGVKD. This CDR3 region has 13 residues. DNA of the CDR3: TGTGTCTCTCGGCAGGGGGACAATCAGCCCCAGCATTTT. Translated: CVSRQGDNQPQHF.

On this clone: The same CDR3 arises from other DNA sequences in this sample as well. CDR3 amino acids: CAWRDRVTEAFF. The CDR3 DNA follows: TGTGCCTGGAGGGACAGGGTAACTGAAGCTTTCTTT. The chain joins TRBV30 to TRBJ1-1; the match to TRBD1 covers 8 bases. The length of the CDR3 is 12 residues. With 3 bases clipped from V and 5 bases from J, the junction kept 2 bases outside the gene matches. Germline CDR1 GTSNPN, CDR2 SVGIG (reference sequence).

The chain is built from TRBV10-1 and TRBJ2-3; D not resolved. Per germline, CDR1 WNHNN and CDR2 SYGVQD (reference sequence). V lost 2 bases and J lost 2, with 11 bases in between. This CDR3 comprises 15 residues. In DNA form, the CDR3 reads TGCGCCAGCAGTGAGGGCTTACACCCCACAGATACGCAGTATTTT. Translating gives CASSEGLHPTDTQYF.

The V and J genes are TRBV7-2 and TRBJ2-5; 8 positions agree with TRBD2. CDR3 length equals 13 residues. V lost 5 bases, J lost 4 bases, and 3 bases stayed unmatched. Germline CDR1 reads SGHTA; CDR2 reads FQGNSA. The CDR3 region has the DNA TGTGCCAGCAGCAACGGGAGGGGAGAGACCCAGTACTTC. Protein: CASSNGRGETQYF.

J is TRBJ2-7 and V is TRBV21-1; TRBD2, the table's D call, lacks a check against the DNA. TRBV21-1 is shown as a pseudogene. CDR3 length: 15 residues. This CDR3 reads CASSPRLARGEEQYF. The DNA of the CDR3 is TGTGCCAGCAGCCCAAGACTAGCGCGAGGCGAAGAGCAGTACTTC.

CDR3 loop: CASSQGTSGSGDTQYF. The CDR3 DNA reads as TGCGCCAGCAGCCAAGGCACTAGCGGGAGTGGAGATACGCAGTATTTT. This chain links TRBV4-3 with TRBJ2-3; 11 nucleotides match TRBD2. The germline V gene has CDR1 LGHNA and CDR2 YSLEER. The CDR3 consists of 16 residues. Unmatched junction bases numbered 5, after V lost 1 base and J lost 5 bases.

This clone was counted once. The CDR3 DNA is TGTGCCACCAGCAGGGCCCTCCAGGGTGGCACCGGGGAGCTGTTTTTT. It translates to CATSRALQGGTGELFF. V and J are TRBV15 and TRBJ2-2; the D gene is possibly TRBD1 (5 bases). V was cut by 3 bases and J by 4 bases, with 15 bases left in between. This CDR3 comprises 16 residues. Germline CDR1 LNHNV, CDR2 YYDKDF (reference sequence).

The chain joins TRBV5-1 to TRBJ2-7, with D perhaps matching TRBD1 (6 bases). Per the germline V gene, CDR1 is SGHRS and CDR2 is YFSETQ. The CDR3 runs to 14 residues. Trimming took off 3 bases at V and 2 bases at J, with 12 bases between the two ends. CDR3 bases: TGCGCCAGCAGCTCGGACAGTATCGCCTACGAGCAGTACTTC. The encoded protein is CASSSDSIAYEQYF. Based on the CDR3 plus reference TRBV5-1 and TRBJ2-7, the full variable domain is KAGVTQTPRYLIKTRGQQVTLSCSPISGHRSVSWYQQTPGQGLQFLFEYFSETQRNKGNFPGRFSGRQFSNSRSEMNVSTLELGDSALYLCASSSDSIAYEQYFGPGTRLTVT.

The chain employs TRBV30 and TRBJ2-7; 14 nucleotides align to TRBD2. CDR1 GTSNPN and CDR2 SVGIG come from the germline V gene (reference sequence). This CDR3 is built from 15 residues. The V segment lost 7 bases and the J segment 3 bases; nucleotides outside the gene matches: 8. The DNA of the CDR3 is TGTGCCTCCCTTTTTGGGACTAGCGGGAGCTACGAGCAGTACTTC. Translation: CASLFGTSGSYEQYF.

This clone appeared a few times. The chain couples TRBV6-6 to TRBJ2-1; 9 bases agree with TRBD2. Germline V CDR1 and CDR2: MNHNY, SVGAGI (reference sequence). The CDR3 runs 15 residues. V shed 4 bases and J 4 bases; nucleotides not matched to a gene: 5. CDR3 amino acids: CASSFSGRKYNEQFF. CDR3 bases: TGTGCCAGCAGTTTTAGCGGGAGAAAGTACAATGAGCAGTTCTTC.

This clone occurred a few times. This CDR3 reads CASGTGLGGYTF. CDR3 in DNA: TGTGCCAGCGGAACAGGGTTGGGCGGCTACACCTTC. The chain is built from TRBV7-3 and TRBJ1-2; D possibly corresponds to TRBD1 (6 bases). V was shortened by 8 bases and J by 8 bases, with 15 bases between the two germline ends. From germline, CDR1 is SGHTA and CDR2 FQGTGA. The CDR3 spans 12 residues.

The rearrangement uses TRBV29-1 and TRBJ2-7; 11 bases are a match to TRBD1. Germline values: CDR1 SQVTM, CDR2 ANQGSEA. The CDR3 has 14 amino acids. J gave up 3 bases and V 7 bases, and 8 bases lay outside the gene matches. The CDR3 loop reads CSARPGQGGYEQYF. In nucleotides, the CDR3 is TGCAGCGCTCGCCCGGGACAGGGGGGCTACGAGCAGTACTTC.